These T cell receptor beta chains were read from a single sample in a study of PD-1 blockade in classical Hodgkin lymphoma. The assay was immunoSEQ multiplex PCR, and TCRdb's table has in-frame clones only and misses some. The sample consists of 11,000 to 15,000 clones, under 90% of them appearing once. Sequences were derived from peripheral blood mononuclear cells (PBMCs), sampled at baseline. These receptors all come from a human donor with classical Hodgkin lymphoma. The CDR3 runs from the conserved cysteine through the conserved F or W. D genes are given only for firm matches. The listing skips clone size in some rows; elsewhere it reads once, few, many or a size class.

>TRBJ1-1|NA|NA|TRBV7-2
CASSKARGLGAFF
TGTGCCAGCAGCAAGGCGCGGGGGTTAGGCGCTTTCTTT
>TRBJ1-2|TRBD1|NA|TRBV6-5
CASSRDRGNYGYTF
TGTGCCAGCAGTCGGGACAGGGGCAACTATGGCTACACCTTC
>TRBJ1-2|NA|few|TRBV28
CASSLRPGDGYTF
TGTGCCAGCAGTTTAAGGCCAGGGGATGGCTACACCTTC
>TRBJ2-1|NA|NA|TRBV7-3
CASSSQGLHNEQFF
TGTGCCAGCAGCTCCCAGGGACTCCACAATGAGCAGTTCTTC
>TRBJ1-6|NA|NA|TRBV6-5
CASRPSWGSSPLHF
TGTGCCAGCAGGCCCTCCTGGGGGAGTTCACCCCTCCACTTT
>TRBJ2-2|NA|NA|TRBV6-5
CASSYGGTNTGELFF
TGTGCCAGCAGTTATGGAGGAACGAACACCGGGGAGCTGTTTTTT
>TRBJ2-2|NA|NA|TRBV4-1
CASSWQQSPSRTGELFF
TGCGCCAGCAGCTGGCAACAAAGCCCCTCGAGAACCGGGGAGCTGTTTTTT
>TRBJ2-5|NA|NA|TRBV7-2
CASSLGQTQYF
TGTGCCAGCAGCTTAGGTCAGACCCAGTACTTC
>TRBJ1-4|NA|NA|TRBV2
CASRDPSGSGGLEKLFF
TGTGCCAGCAGGGACCCTTCAGGTTCCGGCGGCCTAGAAAAACTGTTTTTT
>TRBJ1-2|NA|once|TRBV9
CASSVEPSPNYGYTF
TGTGCCAGCAGCGTAGAACCCTCCCCTAACTATGGCTACACCTTC
>TRBJ2-5|TRBD2|NA|TRBV5-1
CASSQSPAGGQETQYF
TGCGCCAGCAGCCAATCACCCGCGGGGGGCCAAGAGACCCAGTACTTC
>TRBJ1-1|NA|NA|TRBV29-1
CSVEGQGGTEAFF
TGCAGCGTTGAGGGGCAGGGAGGGACTGAAGCTTTCTTT
>TRBJ2-7|NA|NA|TRBV10-1
CASSGTYEQYF
TGCGCCAGCAGTGGGACCTACGAGCAGTACTTC
>TRBJ1-6|NA|NA|TRBV2
CASKGSYSYNSPLHF
TGTGCCAGCAAGGGCAGCTACTCCTATAATTCACCCCTCCACTTT
>TRBJ2-1|NA|NA|TRBV4-2
CASSQRGEKDEQFF
TGTGCCAGCAGCCAAAGGGGAGAGAAGGATGAGCAGTTCTTC
>TRBJ1-5|TRBD1|NA|TRBV2
CASTLGAGGSGGPQHF
TGTGCCAGCACCCTTGGGGCAGGGGGTTCCGGGGGGCCCCAGCATTTT
>TRBJ2-7|NA|NA|TRBV7-9
CASSSSSYEQYF
TGTGCCAGCAGCTCGAGCTCCTACGAGCAGTACTTC
>TRBJ1-2|NA|NA|TRBV7-2
CASTNRGRPHGYTF
TGTGCCAGCACCAATCGGGGGCGACCTCATGGCTACACCTTC
>TRBJ2-1|NA|NA|TRBV7-9
CASSTMGSEEQFF
TGTGCCAGCAGCACGATGGGGTCCGAGGAGCAGTTCTTC
>TRBJ1-1|NA|NA|TRBV2
CASSEMGMNTEAFF
TGTGCCAGCAGTGAAATGGGTATGAACACTGAAGCTTTCTTT
>TRBJ2-3|NA|once|TRBV2
CASSEGHSTDTQYF
TGTGCCAGCAGTGAAGGCCATAGCACAGATACGCAGTATTTT
>TRBJ2-4|TRBD2|NA|TRBV10-3
CAISAGGKNIQYF
TGTGCCATCAGTGCGGGAGGGAAAAACATTCAGTACTTC
>TRBJ1-3|TRBD1|NA|TRBV19
CASSRTGAGNTIYF
TGTGCCAGTAGTAGGACAGGGGCTGGAAACACCATATATTTT
>TRBJ1-6|NA|NA|TRBV11-2
CASSFTGTLHF
TGTGCCAGCAGCTTTACCGGGACCCTCCACTTT